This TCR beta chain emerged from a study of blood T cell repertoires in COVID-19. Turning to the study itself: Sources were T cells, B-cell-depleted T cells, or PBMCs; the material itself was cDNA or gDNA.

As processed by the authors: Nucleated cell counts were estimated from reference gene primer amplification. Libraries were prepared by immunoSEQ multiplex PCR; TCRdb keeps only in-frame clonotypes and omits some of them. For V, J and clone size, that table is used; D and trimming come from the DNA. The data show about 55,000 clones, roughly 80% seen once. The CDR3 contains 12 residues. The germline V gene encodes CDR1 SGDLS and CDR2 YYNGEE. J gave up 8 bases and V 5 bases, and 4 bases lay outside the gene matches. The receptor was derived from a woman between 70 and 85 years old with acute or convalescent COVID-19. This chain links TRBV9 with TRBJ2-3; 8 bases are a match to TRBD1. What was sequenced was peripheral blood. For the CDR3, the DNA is TGTGCCAGCAGTCAGGGGGCCGGTACGCAGTATTTT. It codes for CASSQGAGTQYF.